The present T cell receptor (beta chain) was sequenced within a study of human CD8 memory T cell subsets. Findings and caveats of the study: The study sequenced T cell receptor beta chains only. Chao1 estimates pointed to stem-like memory T cells having more diversity than precursor exhausted T cells did. While effector memory cells differed, stem-like memory and precursor exhausted T cells had similarly high diversity.

Preparation of the TCR beta libraries relied on UMI-labeled 5' RACE. TCRdb re-called the 5' RACE reads, yielding one record per CDR3 amino acid sequence without DNA. The sample data list approximately 5,000 distinct CDR3 sequences. The source of the PBMC was buffy coats of healthy donors. Germline-derived CDR1 and CDR2 are DFQATT and SNEGSKA (reference sequence). CDR3 length: 16 amino acids. Frequency places this clonotype as medium-sized. Its specificity is unknown. This clonotype was sampled from a human donor in good health. Sequenced input: CD8+ effector memory T cells (TEM) sorted from PBMCs. Described subset: effector memory CD8 T cells, CCR7- CD45RO+ CD95+. The chain couples TRBV20-1 to TRBJ2-7; the D call of TRBD1 rests on TCRdb alone, since no DNA is present to check it. This CDR3 reads CSARSQEDRDFYEQYF.